This passage covers 10 T cell receptor beta chains from one sample sequenced in a study of blood T cell repertoires in COVID-19. TCRdb's table, derived via immunoSEQ multiplex PCR, lists solely in-frame clones and lacks some. This table has over 200,000 clones, roughly 91% appearing once. Specimen: PBMCs or T cells enriched from blood (not recorded which). These receptors were collected from a man aged 40-49 years who had recovered from COVID-19.

V and J are TRBV7-6 and TRBJ2-5, with TRBD2 matching 11 bases. The ends lost 4 bases at V and 7 bases at J; junction bases unmatched: 8. Per germline, CDR1 SGHVS and CDR2 FNYEAQ. The CDR3 sequence is 15 residues long. Here the CDR3 reads CASSSTSGGSVTQYF. For the CDR3, the DNA is TGTGCCAGCAGCTCCACTAGCGGGGGTTCCGTGACCCAGTACTTC. Looking up the rest from reference TRBV7-6 and TRBJ2-5 gives the full variable domain: GAGVSQSPRYKVTKRGQDVALRCDPISGHVSLYWYRQALGQGPEFLTYFNYEAQQDKSGLPNDRFSAERPEGSISTLTIQRTEQRDSAMYRCASSSTSGGSVTQYFGPGTRLLVL.

V and J are TRBV7-2 and TRBJ1-1; possible D gene TRBD1, 5 bases. The length of the CDR3 is 18 residues. Germline-derived CDR1 and CDR2 are SGHTA and FQGNSA. Trimming took 1 base from V and 0 from J, leaving 18 bases between them. The CDR3 spells CASSLVVEVGGVNTEAFF. The CDR3 nucleotides read TGTGCCAGCAGCTTAGTAGTTGAGGTGGGGGGGGTGAACACTGAAGCTTTCTTT.

The chain links TRBV5-1 to TRBJ1-1; D unclear. CDR1 SGHRS and CDR2 YFSETQ come from the germline V gene. Trimming removed 0 bases from V and 4 bases from J, with 7 bases in between. The CDR3 has 13 residues. The CDR3 spells CASSLVASTEAFF. CDR3 DNA sequence: TGCGCCAGCAGCTTGGTGGCAAGCACTGAAGCTTTCTTT.

The chain joins TRBV5-1 to TRBJ1-1, with 7 nucleotides matching TRBD1. With 4 bases clipped from V and 7 bases from J, the junction kept 13 bases outside the gene matches. Germline CDR1 reads SGHRS; CDR2 reads YFSETQ. This CDR3 comprises 15 residues. The chain's CDR3 is CASSRGTERLHEAFF. As DNA, the CDR3 is TGCGCCAGCAGCCGGGGGACAGAAAGATTACATGAAGCTTTCTTT. The full variable domain, with the rest looked up from reference TRBV5-1 and TRBJ1-1, is KAGVTQTPRYLIKTRGQQVTLSCSPISGHRSVSWYQQTPGQGLQFLFEYFSETQRNKGNFPGRFSGRQFSNSRSEMNVSTLELGDSALYLCASSRGTERLHEAFFGQGTRLTVV.

J is TRBJ1-4 and V is TRBV3-1 (or the pseudogene TRBV3-2), with 7 bases aligning to TRBD1. The J segment lost 8 bases and the V segment lost 0 bases, leaving 6 bases of the junction unmatched. The germline CDR1 and CDR2 sequences are LGHDT and YNNKEL (reference sequence). CDR3 length equals 15 residues. The CDR3 region has the DNA TGTGCCAGCAGCCAAGACAGGGGGTCCGGCGAAAAACTGTTTTTT. Encoded protein: CASSQDRGSGEKLFF.

The chain employs TRBV10-3 and TRBJ1-6, with TRBD1 as a possible D gene (6 bases). Looked up from germline, CDR1 is ENHRY and CDR2 is SYGVKD. Trimming left V 7 bases short and J 9 bases short, with 19 bases between. The CDR3 loop spans 15 amino acids. The CDR3 DNA sequence: TGTGCCATCAAACCCCAGGGGAGCTTGGGTTCACCCCTCCACTTT. Its protein product is CAIKPQGSLGSPLHF.

The genes are TRBV2 and TRBJ1-6; 7 nucleotides agree with TRBD1. This CDR3 comprises 14 residues. After removal of 7 bases from V and 7 bases from J, the junction contained 7 bases not matched to a gene. Germline V gene sequence: CDR1 SNHLY, CDR2 FYNNEI. CDR3 nucleotide sequence: TGTGCCAGCAATCCCGGGACAGTGAATTCACCCCTCCACTTT. This gives the protein CASNPGTVNSPLHF.

V gene TRBV6-5 combines with J gene TRBJ1-5; possible D gene TRBD1, 6 bases. CDR1 is MNHEY, CDR2 SVGAGI, per germline. The CDR3 runs to 14 residues. Trimming pared 6 bases from V and 0 bases from J, leaving 9 bases between. CDR3 loop: CASSGQISNQPQHF. The DNA of the CDR3 is TGTGCCAGCAGCGGACAGATTAGCAATCAGCCCCAGCATTTT.

The chain couples TRBV3-1 (or the pseudogene TRBV3-2) to TRBJ2-2; no firm D call. V was trimmed by 8 bases and J by 1 base, leaving 14 bases between them. The germline gives CDR1 LGHDT, CDR2 YNNKEL (reference sequence). The CDR3 runs to 15 residues. The CDR3 reads CASSPSERNTGELFF. The DNA of the CDR3 is TGTGCCAGCTCTCCATCGGAGAGGAACACCGGGGAGCTGTTTTTT.

This chain connects TRBV9 to TRBJ2-7; D is perhaps TRBD1 (6 bases). Trimming cost V 5 bases and J 4 bases, with 19 bases left between them. Germline V lookup: CDR1 SGDLS, CDR2 YYNGEE. The CDR3 extends over 15 amino acids. In DNA, the CDR3 is TGTGCCAGCAGTGGCCCCCCAGGACAGATTTACGAGCAGTACTTC. This encodes CASSGPPGQIYEQYF.